The present TCR beta chain was sequenced within a study of cytomegalovirus exposure and HLA in healthy donors. Study-wide results and caveats: It was likely that a cluster of highly shared sequence variants was a sequencing artifact.

Primers: 60 Vbeta forward and 13 Jbeta reverse. Method: immunoSEQ multiplex PCR; TCRdb's copy keeps in-frame clones and lacks some. There are around 140,000 clones in the sample; 82% occur only once, and less than 10% lies in the top ten. The germline gives CDR1 MNHEY, CDR2 SVGAGI. The CDR3 extends over 12 amino acids. V lost 6 bases, J lost 5 bases, and 10 bases lay in between. Comment on this clone: The antigen remains undetermined.

The origin of this receptor is a woman in her 50s in good health and CMV-seropositive. The chain links TRBV6-5 to TRBJ2-5, with a possible D match to TRBD1 (5 bases). Sequences were obtained from PBMCs. The CDR3 nucleotides are TGTGCCAGCAGCACGGACACCGAGACCCAGTACTTC. It translates to CASSTDTETQYF.